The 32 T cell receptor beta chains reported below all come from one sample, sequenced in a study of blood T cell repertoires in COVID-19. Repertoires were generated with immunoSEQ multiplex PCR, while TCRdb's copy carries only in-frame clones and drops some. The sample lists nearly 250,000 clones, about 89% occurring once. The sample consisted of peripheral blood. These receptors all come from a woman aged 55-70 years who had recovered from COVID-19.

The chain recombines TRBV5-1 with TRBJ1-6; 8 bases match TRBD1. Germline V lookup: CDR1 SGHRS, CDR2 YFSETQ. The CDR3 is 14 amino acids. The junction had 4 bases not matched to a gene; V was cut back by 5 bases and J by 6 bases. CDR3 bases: TGCGCCAGCAGGGGGACAGGAGTTAATTCACCCCTCCACTTT. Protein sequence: CASRGTGVNSPLHF.

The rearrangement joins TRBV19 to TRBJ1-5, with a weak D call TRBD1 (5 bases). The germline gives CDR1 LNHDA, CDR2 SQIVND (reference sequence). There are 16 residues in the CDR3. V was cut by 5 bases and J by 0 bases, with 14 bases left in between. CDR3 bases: TGTGCCAGTAGTGGGGGGGGTGGGTATAGCAATCAGCCCCAGCATTTT. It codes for CASSGGGGYSNQPQHF.

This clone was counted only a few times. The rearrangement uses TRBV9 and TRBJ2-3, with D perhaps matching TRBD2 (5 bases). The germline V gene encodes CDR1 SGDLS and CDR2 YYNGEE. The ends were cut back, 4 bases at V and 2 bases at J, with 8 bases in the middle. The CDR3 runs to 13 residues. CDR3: CASSQRFTDTQYF. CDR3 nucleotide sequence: TGTGCCAGCAGCCAGCGGTTCACAGATACGCAGTATTTT.

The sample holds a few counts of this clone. The CDR3 reads CASSRDNSNQPQHF. The CDR3 nucleotides are TGTGCCAGCAGTCGGGACAACAGCAATCAGCCCCAGCATTTT. This chain links TRBV6-2 or TRBV6-3 with TRBJ1-5; tentatively, D is TRBD1 (6 bases). The V end lost 5 bases, the J end lost 1 base, and 9 bases lay between the germline ends. The germline V gene encodes CDR1 MNHEY and CDR2 SVGEGT. CDR3 length equals 14 residues.

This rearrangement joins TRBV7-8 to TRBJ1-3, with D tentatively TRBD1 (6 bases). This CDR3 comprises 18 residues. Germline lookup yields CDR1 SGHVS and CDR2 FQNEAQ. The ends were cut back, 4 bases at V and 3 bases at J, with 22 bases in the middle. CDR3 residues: CASSSTYQGQVGGNTIYF. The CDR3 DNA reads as TGTGCCAGCAGCTCCACGTATCAGGGGCAGGTTGGTGGAAACACCATATATTTT.

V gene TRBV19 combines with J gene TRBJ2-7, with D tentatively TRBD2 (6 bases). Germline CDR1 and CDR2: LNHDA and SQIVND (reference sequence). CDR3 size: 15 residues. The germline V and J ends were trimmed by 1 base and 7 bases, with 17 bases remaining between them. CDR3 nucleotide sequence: TGTGCCAGTAGTATAGGGGCGCGGGGATTCGGGGAGCAGTACTTC. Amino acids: CASSIGARGFGEQYF.

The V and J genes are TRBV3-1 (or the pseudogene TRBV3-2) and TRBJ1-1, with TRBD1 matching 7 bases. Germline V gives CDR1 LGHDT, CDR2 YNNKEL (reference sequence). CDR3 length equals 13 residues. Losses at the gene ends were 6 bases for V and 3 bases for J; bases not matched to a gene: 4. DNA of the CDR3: TGTGCCAGCAGTCTTACAGGGGACACTGAAGCTTTCTTT. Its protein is CASSLTGDTEAFF.

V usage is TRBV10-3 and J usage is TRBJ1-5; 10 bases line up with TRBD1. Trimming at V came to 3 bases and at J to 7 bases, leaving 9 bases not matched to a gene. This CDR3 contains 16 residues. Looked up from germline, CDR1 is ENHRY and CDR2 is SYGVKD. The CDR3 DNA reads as TGTGCCATCAGTGACAGGACAGGGGGAGGAGGGCAGCCCCAGCATTTT. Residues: CAISDRTGGGGQPQHF.

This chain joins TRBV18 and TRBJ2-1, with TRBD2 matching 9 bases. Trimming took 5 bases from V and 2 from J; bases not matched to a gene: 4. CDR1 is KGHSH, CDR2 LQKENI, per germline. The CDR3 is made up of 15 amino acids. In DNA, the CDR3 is TGTGCCAGCTCATTGGCGGGGGGGGCCTACAATGAGCAGTTCTTC. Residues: CASSLAGGAYNEQFF.

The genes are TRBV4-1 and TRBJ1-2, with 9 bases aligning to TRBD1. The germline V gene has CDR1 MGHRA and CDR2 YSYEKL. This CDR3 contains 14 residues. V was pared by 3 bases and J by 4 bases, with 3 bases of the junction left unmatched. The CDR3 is CASSHGTGSYGYTF. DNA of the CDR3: TGCGCCAGCAGCCACGGGACAGGGTCCTATGGCTACACCTTC.

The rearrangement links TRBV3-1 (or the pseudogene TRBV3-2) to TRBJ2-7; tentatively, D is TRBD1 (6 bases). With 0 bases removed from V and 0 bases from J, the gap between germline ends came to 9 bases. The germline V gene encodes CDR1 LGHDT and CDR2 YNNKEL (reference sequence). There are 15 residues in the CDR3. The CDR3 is CASSQETGSSYEQYF. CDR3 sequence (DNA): TGTGCCAGCAGCCAAGAAACAGGGAGCTCCTACGAGCAGTACTTC.

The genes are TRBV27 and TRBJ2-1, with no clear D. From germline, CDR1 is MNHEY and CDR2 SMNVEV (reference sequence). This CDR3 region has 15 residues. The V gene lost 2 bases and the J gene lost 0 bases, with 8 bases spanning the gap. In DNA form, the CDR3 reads TGTGCCAGCAGTTTAGTAAGGAGCTCCTACAATGAGCAGTTCTTC. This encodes CASSLVRSSYNEQFF.

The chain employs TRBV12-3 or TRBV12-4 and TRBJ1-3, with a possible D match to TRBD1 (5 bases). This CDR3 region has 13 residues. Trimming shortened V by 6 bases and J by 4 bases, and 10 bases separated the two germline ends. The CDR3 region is CASRGGLGNTIYF. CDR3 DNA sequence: TGTGCCAGCAGGGGGGGACTGGGAAACACCATATATTTT.

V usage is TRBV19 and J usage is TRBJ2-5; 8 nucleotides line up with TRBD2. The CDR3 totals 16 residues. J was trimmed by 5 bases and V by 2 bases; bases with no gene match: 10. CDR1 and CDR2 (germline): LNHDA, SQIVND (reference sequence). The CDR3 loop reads CASSIYPGGVLETQYF. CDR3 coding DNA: TGTGCCAGTAGTATATATCCGGGGGGGGTGTTGGAGACCCAGTACTTC.

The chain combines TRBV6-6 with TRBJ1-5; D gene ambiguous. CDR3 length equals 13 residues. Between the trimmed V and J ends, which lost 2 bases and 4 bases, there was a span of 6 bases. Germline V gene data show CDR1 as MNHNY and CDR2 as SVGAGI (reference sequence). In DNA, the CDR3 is TGTGCCAGCAGTTACCTCCCTAATCAGCCCCAGCATTTT. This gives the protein CASSYLPNQPQHF.

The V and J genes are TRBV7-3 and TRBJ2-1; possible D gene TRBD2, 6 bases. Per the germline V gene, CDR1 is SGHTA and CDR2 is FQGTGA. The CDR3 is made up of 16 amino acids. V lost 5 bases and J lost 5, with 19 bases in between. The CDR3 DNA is TGTGCCAGCAGCCCAACGGGGGTTTTCGGGGACAATGAGCAGTTCTTC. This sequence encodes CASSPTGVFGDNEQFF.

The CDR3 reads CASSQPLSRGGFYEQYF. The CDR3 bases are TGTGCCAGCAGTCAGCCCCTTTCAAGGGGGGGCTTTTACGAGCAGTACTTC. The chain combines TRBV6-2 or TRBV6-3 with TRBJ2-7; D is perhaps TRBD2 (7 bases). Germline values: CDR1 MNHEY, CDR2 SVGEGT. Trimming shortened V by 5 bases and J by 4 bases, and 24 bases separated the two germline ends. CDR3 length: 17 residues.

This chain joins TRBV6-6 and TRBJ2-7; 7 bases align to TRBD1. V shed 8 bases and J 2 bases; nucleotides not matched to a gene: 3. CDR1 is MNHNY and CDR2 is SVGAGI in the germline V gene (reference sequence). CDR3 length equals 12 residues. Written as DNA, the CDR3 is TGTGCCAGCCGGGACAGTGCCTACGAGCAGTACTTC. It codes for CASRDSAYEQYF.

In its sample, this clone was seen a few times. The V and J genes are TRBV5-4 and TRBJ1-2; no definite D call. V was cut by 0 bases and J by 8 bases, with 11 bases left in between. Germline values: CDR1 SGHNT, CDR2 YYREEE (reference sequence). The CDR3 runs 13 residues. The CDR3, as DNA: TGTGCCAGCAGCTTGGTCACGGGTATGGGCTACACCTTC. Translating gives CASSLVTGMGYTF.

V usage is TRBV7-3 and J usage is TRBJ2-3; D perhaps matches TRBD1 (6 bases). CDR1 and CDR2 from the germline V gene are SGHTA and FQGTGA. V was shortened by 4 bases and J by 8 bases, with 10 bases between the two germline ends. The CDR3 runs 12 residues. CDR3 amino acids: CASSSQGGTQYF. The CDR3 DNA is TGTGCCAGCAGCTCACAAGGGGGTACGCAGTATTTT.

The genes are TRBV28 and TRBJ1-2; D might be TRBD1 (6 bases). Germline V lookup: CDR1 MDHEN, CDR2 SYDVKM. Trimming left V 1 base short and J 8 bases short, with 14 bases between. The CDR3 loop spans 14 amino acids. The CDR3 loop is CASSLYLVRGGYTF. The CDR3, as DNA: TGTGCCAGCAGTTTATACCTCGTCAGGGGCGGCTACACCTTC.

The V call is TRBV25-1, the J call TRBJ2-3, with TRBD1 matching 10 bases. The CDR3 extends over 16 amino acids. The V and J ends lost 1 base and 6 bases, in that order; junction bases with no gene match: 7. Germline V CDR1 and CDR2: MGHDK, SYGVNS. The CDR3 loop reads CASSEWRQGAGDTQYF. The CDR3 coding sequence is TGTGCCAGCAGTGAATGGCGACAGGGGGCAGGGGATACGCAGTATTTT.

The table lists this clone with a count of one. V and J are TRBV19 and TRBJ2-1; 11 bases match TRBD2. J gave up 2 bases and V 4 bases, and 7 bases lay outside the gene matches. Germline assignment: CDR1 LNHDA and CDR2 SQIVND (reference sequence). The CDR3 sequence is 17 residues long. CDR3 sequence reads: CASSTISGGAAYNEQFF. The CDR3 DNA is TGTGCCAGTAGTACCATTAGCGGGGGGGCAGCCTACAATGAGCAGTTCTTC. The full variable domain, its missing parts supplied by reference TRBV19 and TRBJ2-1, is DGGITQSPKYLFRKEGQNVTLSCEQNLNHDAMYWYRQDPGQGLRLIYYSQIVNDFQKGDIAEGYSVSREKKESFPLTVTSAQKNPTAFYLCASSTISGGAAYNEQFFGPGTRLTVL.

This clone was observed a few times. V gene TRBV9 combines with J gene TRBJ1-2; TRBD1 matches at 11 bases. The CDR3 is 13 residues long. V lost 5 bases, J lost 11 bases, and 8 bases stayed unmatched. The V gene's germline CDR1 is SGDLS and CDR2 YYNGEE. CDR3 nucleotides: TGTGCCAGCAGGAGCGGGACAGGGGGGTTGTACACCTTC. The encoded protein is CASRSGTGGLYTF.

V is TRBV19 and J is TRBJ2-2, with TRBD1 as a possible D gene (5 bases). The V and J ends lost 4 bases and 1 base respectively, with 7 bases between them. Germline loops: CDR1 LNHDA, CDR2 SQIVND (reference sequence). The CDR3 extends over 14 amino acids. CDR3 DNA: TGTGCCAGTAGTACAGACAGGAACACCGGGGAGCTGTTTTTT. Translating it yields CASSTDRNTGELFF. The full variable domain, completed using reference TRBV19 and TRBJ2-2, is DGGITQSPKYLFRKEGQNVTLSCEQNLNHDAMYWYRQDPGQGLRLIYYSQIVNDFQKGDIAEGYSVSREKKESFPLTVTSAQKNPTAFYLCASSTDRNTGELFFGEGSRLTVL.

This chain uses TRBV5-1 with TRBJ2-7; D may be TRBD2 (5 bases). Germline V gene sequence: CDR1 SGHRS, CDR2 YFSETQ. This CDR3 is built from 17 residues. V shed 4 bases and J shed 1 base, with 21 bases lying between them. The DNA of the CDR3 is TGCGCCAGCAGCCGGACTTCTGGCAGCGCGCAATCCTACGAGCAGTACTTC. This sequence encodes CASSRTSGSAQSYEQYF. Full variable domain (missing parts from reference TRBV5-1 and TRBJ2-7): KAGVTQTPRYLIKTRGQQVTLSCSPISGHRSVSWYQQTPGQGLQFLFEYFSETQRNKGNFPGRFSGRQFSNSRSEMNVSTLELGDSALYLCASSRTSGSAQSYEQYFGPGTRLTVT.

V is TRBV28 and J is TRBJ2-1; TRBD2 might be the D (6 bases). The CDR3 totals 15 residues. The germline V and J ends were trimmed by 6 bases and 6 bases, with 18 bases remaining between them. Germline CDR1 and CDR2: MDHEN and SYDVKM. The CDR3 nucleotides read TGTGCCAGCAGCCCCCTTGGGGGGAGAGGCAATGAGCAGTTCTTC. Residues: CASSPLGGRGNEQFF.

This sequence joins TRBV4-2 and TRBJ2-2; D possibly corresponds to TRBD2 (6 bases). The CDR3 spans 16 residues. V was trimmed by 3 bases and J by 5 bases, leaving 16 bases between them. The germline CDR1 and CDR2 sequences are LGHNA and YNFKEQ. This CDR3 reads CASSQIWGEGTGELFF. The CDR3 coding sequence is TGTGCCAGCAGCCAGATCTGGGGGGAAGGGACCGGGGAGCTGTTTTTT.

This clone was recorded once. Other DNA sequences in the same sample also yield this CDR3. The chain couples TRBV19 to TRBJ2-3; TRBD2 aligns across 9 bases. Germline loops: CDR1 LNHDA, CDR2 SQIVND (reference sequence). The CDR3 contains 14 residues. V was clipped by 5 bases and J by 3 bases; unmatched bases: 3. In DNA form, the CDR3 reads TGTGCCAGTAGTCCTAGCGGGGTAACAGATACGCAGTATTTT. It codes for CASSPSGVTDTQYF.

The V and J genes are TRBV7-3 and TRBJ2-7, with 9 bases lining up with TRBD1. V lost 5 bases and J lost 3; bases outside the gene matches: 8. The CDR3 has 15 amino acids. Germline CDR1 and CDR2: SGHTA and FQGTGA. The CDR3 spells CASSPDRGNYYEQYF. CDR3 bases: TGTGCCAGCAGCCCTGACAGGGGGAATTACTACGAGCAGTACTTC. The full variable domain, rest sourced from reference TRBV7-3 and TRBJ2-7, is GAGVSQTPSNKVTEKGKYVELRCDPISGHTALYWYRQSLGQGPEFLIYFQGTGAADDSGLPNDRFFAVRPEGSVSTLKIQRTERGDSAVYLCASSPDRGNYYEQYFGPGTRLTVT.

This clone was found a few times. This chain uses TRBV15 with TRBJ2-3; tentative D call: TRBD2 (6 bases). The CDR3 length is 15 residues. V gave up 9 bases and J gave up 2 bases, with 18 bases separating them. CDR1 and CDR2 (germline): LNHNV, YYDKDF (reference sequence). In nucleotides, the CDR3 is TGTGCCACGAGGAGAGGGGCGGGGATCACAGATACGCAGTATTTT. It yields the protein CATRRGAGITDTQYF.

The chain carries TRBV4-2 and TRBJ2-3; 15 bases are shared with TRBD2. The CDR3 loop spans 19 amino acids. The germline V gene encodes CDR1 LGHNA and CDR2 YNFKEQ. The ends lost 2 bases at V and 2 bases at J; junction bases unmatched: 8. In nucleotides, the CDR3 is TGTGCCAGCAGCCAACCCGGGACTAGCGGGGGGCGATACACAGATACGCAGTATTTT. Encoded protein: CASSQPGTSGGRYTDTQYF.